These 19 T cell receptor beta chains originate from one sample sequenced in a study of blood T cell repertoires in COVID-19. Here immunoSEQ multiplex PCR was the method, and the copy in TCRdb shows in-frame clones only, minus some. The sample gives roughly 33,000 clones, 70% to 85% of which show up once; roughly 7.5% is in the top ten. The sequenced sample consisted of peripheral blood. These receptors all come from a woman aged 55-75 years with acute or convalescent COVID-19.

The rearrangement links TRBV30 to TRBJ1-5, with D perhaps TRBD1 (6 bases). The V gene lost 2 bases and the J gene lost 6 bases, with 17 bases spanning the gap. The CDR3 has 15 amino acids. Germline CDR1 and CDR2: GTSNPN and SVGIG (reference sequence). The CDR3 nucleotides are TGTGCCTGGAGTAAAACGGGGGGGGCAGCTCAGCCCCAGCATTTT. Translation gives CAWSKTGGAAQPQHF.

This rearrangement joins TRBV5-1 to TRBJ2-7, with TRBD1 as a possible D gene (6 bases). This CDR3 region has 14 residues. Trimming shortened V by 4 bases and J by 6 bases, and 17 bases separated the two germline ends. Germline values: CDR1 SGHRS, CDR2 YFSETQ. The CDR3 here is CASSMTGAPAEQYF. In DNA, the CDR3 is TGCGCCAGCAGCATGACAGGAGCCCCCGCCGAGCAGTACTTC.

The chain uses TRBV3-1 (or the pseudogene TRBV3-2) and TRBJ2-2; 11 bases align to TRBD1. Germline CDR1 and CDR2: LGHDT and YNNKEL (reference sequence). The CDR3 totals 16 residues. J gave up 5 bases and V 0 bases, and 2 bases lay outside the gene matches. The CDR3 coding sequence is TGTGCCAGCAGCCAAGAAGGGACAGGGGGTACCGGGGAGCTGTTTTTT. Translated, it gives CASSQEGTGGTGELFF.

The chain uses TRBV10-3 and TRBJ2-7; D may be TRBD2 (7 bases). In germline, CDR1 is ENHRY, CDR2 SYGVKD. The CDR3 loop spans 16 amino acids. Trimming left V 5 bases short and J 2 bases short, with 19 bases between. CDR3 residues: CAISTVGEGGTYEQYF. Written as DNA, the CDR3 is TGTGCCATCAGTACCGTCGGGGAGGGGGGAACCTACGAGCAGTACTTC.

For the CDR3, the DNA is TGTGCCAGCAGCCAAGCCGGGACAGGGGTTTCACCCCTCCACTTT. Translation: CASSQAGTGVSPLHF. The genes are TRBV9 and TRBJ1-6, with 10 bases that match TRBD1. CDR1 and CDR2 from the germline V gene are SGDLS and YYNGEE. This CDR3 is built from 15 residues. V trimming: 4 bases; J trimming: 9 bases; junction bases outside the gene matches: 7.

The CDR3 coding sequence is TGCAGCGTATCACTCCGGGACAGAAACTATGGCTACACCTTC. Protein: CSVSLRDRNYGYTF. The V and J genes are TRBV29-1 and TRBJ1-2, with 7 positions matching TRBD1. This CDR3 has 14 residues. The germline V gene has CDR1 SQVTM and CDR2 ANQGSEA. The ends lost 6 bases at V and 2 bases at J; junction bases unmatched: 9. The full variable domain, rest sourced from reference TRBV29-1 and TRBJ1-2, is SAVISQKPSRDICQRGTSLTIQCQVDSQVTMMFWYRQQPGQSLTLIATANQGSEATYESGFVIDKFPISRPNLTFSTLTVSNMSPEDSSIYLCSVSLRDRNYGYTFGSGTRLTVV.

CDR3 in DNA: TGTGCCAGCAGCGGACAGGGGGTGTCCTACGAGCAGTACTTC. Translated, it gives CASSGQGVSYEQYF. The V gene is TRBV2, the J gene TRBJ2-7; TRBD1 agrees at 10 bases. The CDR3 runs to 14 residues. Per the germline V gene, CDR1 is SNHLY and CDR2 is FYNNEI. V dropped 6 bases and J dropped 1; count of bases not matched to a gene: 3.

The chain carries TRBV5-1 and TRBJ1-1, with TRBD1 matching 9 bases. Trimming took 2 bases from V and 6 from J; bases not matched to a gene: 8. CDR3 length equals 15 residues. The V gene's germline CDR1 is SGHRS and CDR2 YFSETQ. The CDR3 loop reads CASSLAGTGISEAFF. The CDR3 nucleotides read TGCGCCAGCAGCTTAGCCGGGACAGGGATTTCTGAAGCTTTCTTT.

The V gene is TRBV30, the J gene TRBJ2-7; a possible D gene is TRBD2 (5 bases). Germline lookup yields CDR1 GTSNPN and CDR2 SVGIG (reference sequence). This CDR3 has 15 residues. V dropped 1 base and J dropped 0 bases, with 13 bases sitting between them. The CDR3 DNA follows: TGTGCCTGGAGTGCCTCCGACGGACTCTCCTACGAGCAGTACTTC. Protein product: CAWSASDGLSYEQYF.

V is TRBV15 and J is TRBJ2-7, with 10 bases matching TRBD2. J lost 0 bases, V lost 1 base, and 3 bases had no gene match. The germline CDR1 and CDR2 sequences are LNHNV and YYDKDF (reference sequence). The CDR3 length is 16 residues. CDR3 DNA: TGTGCCACCAGCAGAGTTCTAGCGGGGGTCTCCTACGAGCAGTACTTC. Translated: CATSRVLAGVSYEQYF.

The chain joins TRBV7-9 to TRBJ2-7; 8 nucleotides line up with TRBD1. V shed 5 bases, J shed 2 bases, and the junction held 5 bases outside the gene matches. Per germline, CDR1 SEHNR and CDR2 FQNEAQ (reference sequence). The CDR3 sequence is 14 residues long. Written as DNA, the CDR3 is TGTGCCAGCAGCAGGACAGGGTCAGCCTACGAGCAGTACTTC. Translated: CASSRTGSAYEQYF.

This clone was picked up one time. The CDR3 nucleotides read TGTGCCAGCAGCCAAGGCTTCACAGGGATCTACGAGCAGTACTTC. The encoded protein is CASSQGFTGIYEQYF. The V call is TRBV3-1 (or the pseudogene TRBV3-2), the J call TRBJ2-7, with D perhaps matching TRBD1 (6 bases). Germline-derived CDR1 and CDR2 are LGHDT and YNNKEL (reference sequence). The CDR3 loop spans 15 amino acids. V lost 1 base, J lost 3 bases, and 13 bases lay in between.

The CDR3 DNA follows: TGTGCCAGCACCAGGACAGGTTCCTACGAGCAGTACTTC. It yields the protein CASTRTGSYEQYF. This chain joins TRBV6-5 and TRBJ2-7; 7 bases fit TRBD1. This CDR3 is 13 amino acids long. J gave up 1 base and V 7 bases, and 4 bases lay outside the gene matches. Germline-derived CDR1 and CDR2 are MNHEY and SVGAGI.

The chain couples TRBV7-7 to TRBJ2-5; 13 bases align to TRBD2. J was trimmed by 4 bases and V by 6 bases; bases with no gene match: 5. The germline V gene encodes CDR1 SSHAT and CDR2 FNYEAQ (reference sequence). The CDR3 extends over 15 amino acids. For the CDR3, the DNA is TGTGCCAGCAGACGACTAGCGGGGGGTTCAGAGACCCAGTACTTC. Amino acid sequence: CASRRLAGGSETQYF.

The chain recombines TRBV7-9 with TRBJ1-2; D call uncertain. The CDR3 loop spans 17 amino acids. V was clipped by 2 bases and J by 1 base, with 17 bases between them. CDR1 SEHNR and CDR2 FQNEAQ come from the germline V gene (reference sequence). CDR3: CASSLSNPRSFNYGYTF. The CDR3 DNA follows: TGTGCCAGCAGCTTATCCAATCCGAGGTCTTTTAACTATGGCTACACCTTC.

In its sample, this clone was seen a few times. The chain recombines TRBV30 with TRBJ1-1, with unresolved D. CDR1 is GTSNPN, CDR2 SVGIG, per germline (reference sequence). The CDR3 extends over 13 amino acids. With 0 bases removed from V and 0 bases from J, the gap between germline ends came to 5 bases. The CDR3 loop is CAWSVDMNTEAFF. In DNA form, the CDR3 reads TGTGCCTGGAGTGTAGACATGAACACTGAAGCTTTCTTT.

There are a few counts of this clone. The V call is TRBV27, the J call TRBJ1-5; no reliable D call. This CDR3 contains 15 residues. With 2 bases removed from V and 0 bases from J, the gap between germline ends came to 8 bases. Germline CDR1 is MNHEY and CDR2 is SMNVEV (reference sequence). The CDR3 loop is CASSLGPNSNQPQHF. The CDR3 coding sequence is TGTGCCAGCAGTTTAGGGCCCAATAGCAATCAGCCCCAGCATTTT.

V is TRBV11-1 and J is TRBJ2-3; 7 bases are shared with TRBD2. The length of the CDR3 is 14 residues. J gave up 5 bases and V 3 bases, and 5 bases lay outside the gene matches. Germline V gives CDR1 SGHAT, CDR2 FQDESV (reference sequence). The DNA for the CDR3 is TGTGCCAGCAGCTTTTCCACGGGGGGAGATACGCAGTATTTT. Translation: CASSFSTGGDTQYF.

The gene calls are TRBV6-5 and TRBJ1-5; D is unclear. The CDR3 is made up of 14 amino acids. Germline values: CDR1 MNHEY, CDR2 SVGAGI. The V gene lost 6 bases and the J gene lost 4 bases, with 13 bases spanning the gap. CDR3 DNA: TGTGCCAGCAGCAAAAGGGAGGGTAATCAGCCCCAGCATTTT. It encodes CASSKREGNQPQHF.